This T cell receptor (beta chain) was sequenced for a study of blood T cells in healthy people across ages. Study results and limitations: Higher diversity, along with more naive CD4+ cells, distinguished long-lived donors from aged donors. Researchers said unsorted PBMCs prevented a conclusive naive versus antigen-experienced comparison.

A sample-barcoded 5' primer and a J-beta primer mix were used in a second PCR of roughly 7 to 12 cycles. Per-sample output comprised a minimum of 2.5 million paired-end reads containing CDR3. Each CDR3 protein gets one entry after TCRdb re-called the 5' RACE reads with MiXCR. The sample lists around 1.5 million distinct CDR3 sequences; approximately 63% were seen once. This CDR3 is 13 amino acids long. V was pared by 5 bases and J by 0 bases, with 11 bases between. Germline V gene sequence: CDR1 DFQATT, CDR2 SNEGSKA (reference sequence). On this clonotype itself: Its cognate antigen is unknown.

The receptor was derived from a man aged 18 to 29 in good health. V usage is TRBV20-1 and J usage is TRBJ2-7; maybe TRBD1 (6 bases). Sequencing used blood. The CDR3 spells CSAQRDISYEQYF. CDR3 nucleotides: TGCAGTGCTCAACGGGACATCTCCTACGAGCAGTACTTC.